This T cell receptor (beta chain) was documented in a study of T cells in narcolepsy. Study-level information: Enrolled donors included narcolepsy type 1 or type 2 patients and healthy controls.

The V and J ends lost 4 bases and 4 bases, in that order; junction bases with no gene match: 7. The germline gives CDR1 SGHNT, CDR2 YYREEE (reference sequence). The CDR3 contains 15 residues. The method was immunoSEQ multiplex PCR; TCRdb's version includes in-frame clones alone and lacks a portion of them. Here the sample spans 28,000 or so clones, around 82% being singletons. The genes are TRBV5-4 and TRBJ2-7; 11 positions match TRBD2. Material: CD45RA- memory CD4+ T cells from PBMCs. The receptor comes from a human donor with narcolepsy. The DNA for the CDR3 is TGTGCCAGCAGCGATCCTAGCGGGGGGACTTACGAGCAGTACTTC. The encoded protein is CASSDPSGGTYEQYF.